This TCR beta chain was documented in a study of blood T cells in healthy people across ages. This CDR3 has 14 amino acids. Between the trimmed V and J ends, which lost 3 bases and 4 bases, there was a span of 12 bases. The germline V gene has CDR1 DFQATT and CDR2 SNEGSKA (reference sequence). The second PCR ran roughly 7 to 11 cycles with a sample-barcoded 5' primer and J-beta primers. TCRdb redid the calling of the 5' RACE reads with MiXCR, one entry per CDR3 protein. This repertoire shows 750,000 or so distinct CDR3 sequences, just under 25% found once; its top ten account for roughly a tenth. The same sample was also used in a study of T cells of mothers and their children. That report notes: With the M1S primer of the second PCR, sample barcodes and 2-4 random nucleotides were added.

V usage is TRBV20-1 and J usage is TRBJ1-4; TRBD1 is a possible D gene (5 bases). The sample consisted of blood. The sequence was obtained from a boy between 10 and 17 years old in good health. This CDR3 reads CSASRGGDNEKLFF. CDR3 bases: TGCAGTGCTAGCCGGGGCGGGGATAATGAAAAACTGTTTTTT.